This record covers a single TCR beta chain. As yet, its antigen is unknown. This CDR3 contains 15 residues. V dropped 8 bases and J dropped 4 bases, with 18 bases sitting between them. The germline V gene has CDR1 SGHTA and CDR2 FQGTGA. The data stem from a study of cytomegalovirus exposure and HLA in healthy donors. All the people who gave samples were healthy bone marrow donors. A multiplex PCR was run with 60 Vbeta primers and 13 Jbeta primers. Sequencing was performed with immunoSEQ multiplex PCR; in TCRdb, only in-frame clones are kept and a portion is missing. The data contain some 110,000 clones, 77% of them singletons. General study findings and limits: A link between a missense DCLRE1C variant and TCR beta V- and J-gene trimming emerged from a later analysis. An analysis done earlier found most TCR beta V segments productive about 87% or about 30% of the time. More than 150 TCR beta chains were listed as cytomegalovirus-associated.

This chain uses TRBV7-3 with TRBJ2-1; a weak D match, TRBD2 (6 bases). Specimen: PBMCs. The sequence came from a woman aged 40-49 years in good health and CMV-seropositive. The CDR3, as DNA: TGTGCCAGCTCCCACGCCGGGACTCCTTACAATGAGCAGTTCTTC. Its protein is CASSHAGTPYNEQFF.